The rows below give T cell receptor beta chains drawn from one sample of a study of graft-versus-host responses after intestinal transplantation. This table comes from immunoSEQ multiplex PCR, and its TCRdb copy is limited to in-frame clones, with some not included. The sample consists of tens of thousands of clones, over 85% of them appearing once. Their specific antigens are unknown. Material: unstimulated CD4+ T cells sorted from spleen or lymph node cells, obtained before intestinal transplant. These receptors came from a human donor who received an intestinal transplant. CDR3s include the opening cysteine and the closing phenylalanine or tryptophan. A D gene is named only where the DNA matches it firmly. Not every row has a clone size; where given, it reads once, few, many or a size class.

clone_size,v_call,j_call,d_call,cdr3_nt,cdr3_aa
NA,TRBV2,TRBJ1-2,NA,TGTGCCAGCAGGGGTACCTCAGGGAAAGACTATGGCTACACCTTC,CASRGTSGKDYGYTF
NA,TRBV11-2,TRBJ2-5,NA,TGTGCCAGCAGGTTAGCGGAGACCCAGTACTTC,CASRLAETQYF
NA,TRBV28,TRBJ1-5,NA,TGTGCCAGCAGTTTACAATATAGCAATCAGCCCCAGCATTTT,CASSLQYSNQPQHF
NA,TRBV18,TRBJ2-7,NA,TGTGCCAGCTCACCAGCGGCCGCTCAGCAGTACTTC,CASSPAAAQQYF
NA,TRBV9,TRBJ2-1,TRBD1,TGTGCCAGCGGGACCGGACAGGTTTTCCTCAATGAGCAGTTCTTC,CASGTGQVFLNEQFF
NA,TRBV5-1,TRBJ2-4,NA,TGCGCCAGCAGCTTGGCCCCGGGCGGAAACATTCAGTACTTC,CASSLAPGGNIQYF
NA,TRBV6-5,TRBJ2-7,NA,TGTGCCAGCAGTTACACCGGGACAATCTACGAGCAGTACTTC,CASSYTGTIYEQYF
NA,TRBV5-1,TRBJ2-2,TRBD1,TGCGCCAGCAGCCCGGTTCCTCGGGACAGGGTCGTTGCCGGGGAGCTGTTTTTT,CASSPVPRDRVVAGELFF
NA,TRBV19,TRBJ2-3,NA,TGTGCCAGTAGCCTAAACTTCGCAGATACGCAGTATTTT,CASSLNFADTQYF
NA,TRBV28,TRBJ2-7,TRBD1,TGTGCCAGCAGGCTGGATAGGACAGGCACCTACGAGCAGTACTTC,CASRLDRTGTYEQYF
NA,TRBV5-1,TRBJ2-2,NA,TGCGCCAGCAGCTTGGTTGGCGGGGAGCTGTTTTTT,CASSLVGGELFF
NA,TRBV9,TRBJ1-2,NA,TGTGCCAGCAGCGTAGCTGGCCAGGGGACTGGCTACACCTTC,CASSVAGQGTGYTF
NA,TRBV12-5,TRBJ1-5,NA,TGTGCTAGTGGTTCCCCAGGGCAGCCCCAGCATTTT,CASGSPGQPQHF
NA,TRBV2,TRBJ1-5,NA,TGTGCCAGCAGTAGACCGAATTTAGACTCCAATCAGCCCCAGCATTTT,CASSRPNLDSNQPQHF
NA,TRBV27,TRBJ2-5,NA,TGTGCCAGCAGTTTATTCGCCCAAGAGACCCAGTACTTC,CASSLFAQETQYF
NA,TRBV21-1,TRBJ2-2,NA,TGTGCCAGCAGCAAACTATGGATCGGGGAGCTGTTTTTT,CASSKLWIGELFF
NA,TRBV5-1,TRBJ1-3,NA,TGCGCCAGCAGCGCCGGGACCCTGGGGGGAAACACCATATATTTT,CASSAGTLGGNTIYF
NA,TRBV15,TRBJ2-7,NA,TGTGCCACCAGCAGTGGCAGCCGGTTGCTGACTTTCCAATACGAGCAGTACTTC,CATSSGSRLLTFQYEQYF
NA,TRBV7-8,TRBJ2-2,NA,TGTGCCAGCAGCTTAGTGGCCGGGAGTATGGGCGGGGAGCTGTTTTTT,CASSLVAGSMGGELFF
NA,TRBV6-9,TRBJ2-7,TRBD1,TGTGCCAGCAGTTACCCGGGACAGGATCGGTACGAGCAGTACTTC,CASSYPGQDRYEQYF
few,TRBV7-3,TRBJ1-6,NA,TGTGCCAGCAGCTTAGGGACTAATAATTCACCCCTCCACTTT,CASSLGTNNSPLHF
NA,TRBV18,TRBJ2-7,NA,TGTGCCAGCTCACCACAAGTCAGTTACGAGCAGTACTTC,CASSPQVSYEQYF
NA,TRBV19,TRBJ1-1,NA,TGTGCCAGTAGTATGACAGGAACTCCTATTCAAGCTTTCTTT,CASSMTGTPIQAFF
NA,TRBV28,TRBJ1-1,NA,TGTGCCAGCAGCCAGACTGGGGGTGGAAGGACTGAAGCTTTCTTT,CASSQTGGGRTEAFF
NA,TRBV30,TRBJ1-3,NA,TGTGCCTGGAGCTGGGGCGGAACTGGAAACACCATATATTTT,CAWSWGGTGNTIYF
NA,TRBV6-1,TRBJ2-7,NA,TGTGCCAGCGGTAAACGGGAGCAGTACTTC,CASGKREQYF
NA,TRBV11-2,TRBJ1-1,TRBD1,TGTGCCAGCAGCTTCAGACAGGGGCCTGACACTGAAGCTTTCTTT,CASSFRQGPDTEAFF
NA,TRBV7-6,TRBJ1-2,NA,TGTGCCAGCAGCGTAGTGAATCTCCGAAAGACCTATGGCTACACCTTC,CASSVVNLRKTYGYTF
NA,TRBV6-1,TRBJ1-4,NA,TGTGCCAGCAGAGAGCCCAGGGGCCTAGGAAAACTGTTTTTT,CASREPRGLGKLFF
NA,TRBV27,TRBJ2-5,NA,TGTGCCAGCAGGCGAGGACTACAAGAGACCCAGTACTTC,CASRRGLQETQYF
few,TRBV28,TRBJ1-2,NA,TGTGCCACCTATAACTATGGCTACACCTTC,CATYNYGYTF
NA,TRBV18,TRBJ2-7,NA,TGTGCCAGCTCACCATTTGGTTCCTACGAGCAGTACTTC,CASSPFGSYEQYF
NA,TRBV15,TRBJ2-7,TRBD1,TGTGCCACCAGCAGAGATCCCGGGACAGCTTCCCCCGAGCAGTACTTC,CATSRDPGTASPEQYF
NA,TRBV6-6,TRBJ1-5,NA,TGTGCCAGCAGTAAACAGGGAAACAATCAGCCCCAGCATTTT,CASSKQGNNQPQHF
NA,TRBV10-3,TRBJ1-2,NA,TGTGCCATCAGTGACCCTAGACAGACAGCTAACTATGGCTACACCTTC,CAISDPRQTANYGYTF
NA,TRBV28,TRBJ2-1,NA,TGTGCCAGCAGTTTGGGGTTCAATGAGCAGTTCTTC,CASSLGFNEQFF
few,TRBV19,TRBJ2-7,NA,TGTGCCAGCACGGGACCGCAGTTCTCCTACGAGCAGTACTTC,CASTGPQFSYEQYF
NA,TRBV27,TRBJ2-1,TRBD2,TGTGCCAGCAGTCCGGGACTAGCGTCTGGGGAGCAGTTCTTC,CASSPGLASGEQFF
NA,TRBV6-5,TRBJ1-3,TRBD1,TGTGCCAGCAGTAGGGACAGCTCTGGAAACACCATATATTTT,CASSRDSSGNTIYF